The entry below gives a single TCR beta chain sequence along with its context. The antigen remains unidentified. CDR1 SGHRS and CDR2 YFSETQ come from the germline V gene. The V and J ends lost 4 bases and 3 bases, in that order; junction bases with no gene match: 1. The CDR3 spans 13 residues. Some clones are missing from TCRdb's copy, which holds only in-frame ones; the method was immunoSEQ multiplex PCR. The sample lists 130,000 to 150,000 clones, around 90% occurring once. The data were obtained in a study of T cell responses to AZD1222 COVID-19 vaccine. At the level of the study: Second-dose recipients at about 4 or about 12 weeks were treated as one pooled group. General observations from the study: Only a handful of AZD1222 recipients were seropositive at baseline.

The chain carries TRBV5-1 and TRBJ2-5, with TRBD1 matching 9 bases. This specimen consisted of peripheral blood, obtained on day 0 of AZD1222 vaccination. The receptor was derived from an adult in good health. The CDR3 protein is CASSRTGEETQYF. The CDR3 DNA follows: TGCGCCAGCAGCCGGACAGGGGAAGAGACCCAGTACTTC.